This TCR beta chain was sequenced during a study of blood T cell repertoires in COVID-19. Overall study: Whether acute or convalescent, the COVID-19 samples came from the United States, Italy and Spain. PBMCs, B-cell-depleted T cells, or T cells were the source of the cDNA or gDNA that made up the material.

The germline CDR1 and CDR2 sequences are MNHEY and SVGEGT. With V trimmed by 2 bases and J by 3 bases, 11 bases remained unmatched. The CDR3 totals 18 residues. Methods used by the authors: Estimates of nucleated cell counts were drawn from the amplification of reference gene primers. Here immunoSEQ multiplex PCR was the method, and the copy in TCRdb shows in-frame clones only, minus some. The DNA was the basis for D and trimming; V, J and clone size are from that table. The data show 45,000 to 55,000 clones, over 85% seen once. The sequence was collected from a woman of 80 years or more with acute or convalescent COVID-19. The sample taken for sequencing was peripheral blood. The chain couples TRBV6-2 or TRBV6-3 to TRBJ2-3; 10 nucleotides align to TRBD2. The CDR3 region is CASSYDPLAGATTDTQYF. The CDR3 DNA sequence: TGTGCCAGCAGTTACGATCCCCTAGCGGGGGCGACGACAGATACGCAGTATTTT.